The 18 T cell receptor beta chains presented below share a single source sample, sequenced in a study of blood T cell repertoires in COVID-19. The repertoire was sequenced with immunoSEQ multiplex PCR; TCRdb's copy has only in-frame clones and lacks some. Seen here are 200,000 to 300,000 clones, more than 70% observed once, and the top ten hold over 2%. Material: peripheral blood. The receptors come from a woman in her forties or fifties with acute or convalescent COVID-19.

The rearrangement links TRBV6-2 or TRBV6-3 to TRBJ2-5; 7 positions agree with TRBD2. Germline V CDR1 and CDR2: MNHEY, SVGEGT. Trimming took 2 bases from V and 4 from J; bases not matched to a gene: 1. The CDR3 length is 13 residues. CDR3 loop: CASSYREGETQYF. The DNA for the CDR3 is TGTGCCAGCAGTTACAGGGAGGGAGAGACCCAGTACTTC.

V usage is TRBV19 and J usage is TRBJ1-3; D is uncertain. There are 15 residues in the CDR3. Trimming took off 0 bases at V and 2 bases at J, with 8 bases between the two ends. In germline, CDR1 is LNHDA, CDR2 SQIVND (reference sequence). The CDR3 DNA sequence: TGTGCCAGTAGTATAGACGCGGAACCTGGAAACACCATATATTTT. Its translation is CASSIDAEPGNTIYF.

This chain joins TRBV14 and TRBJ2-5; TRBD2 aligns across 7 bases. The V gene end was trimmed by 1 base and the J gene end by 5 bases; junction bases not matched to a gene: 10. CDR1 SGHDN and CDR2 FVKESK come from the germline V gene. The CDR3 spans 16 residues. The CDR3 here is CASSQGLATYSETQYF. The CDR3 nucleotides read TGTGCCAGCAGCCAAGGACTAGCTACCTATTCGGAGACCCAGTACTTC. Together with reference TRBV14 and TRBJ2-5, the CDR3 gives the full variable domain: EAGVTQFPSHSVIEKGQTVTLRCDPISGHDNLYWYRRVMGKEIKFLLHFVKESKQDESGMPNNRFLAERTGGTYSTLKVQPAELEDSGVYFCASSQGLATYSETQYFGPGTRLLVL.

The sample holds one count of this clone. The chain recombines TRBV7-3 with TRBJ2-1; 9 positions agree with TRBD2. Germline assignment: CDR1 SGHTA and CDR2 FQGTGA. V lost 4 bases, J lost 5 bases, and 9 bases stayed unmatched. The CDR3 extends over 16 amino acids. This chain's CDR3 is CASSSDRGRANNEQFF. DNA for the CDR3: TGTGCCAGCAGCTCAGATCGCGGGAGGGCCAACAATGAGCAGTTCTTC.

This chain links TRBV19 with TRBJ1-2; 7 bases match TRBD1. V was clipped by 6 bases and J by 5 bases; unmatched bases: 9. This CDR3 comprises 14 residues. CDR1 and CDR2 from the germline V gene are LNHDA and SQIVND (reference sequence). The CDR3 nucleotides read TGTGCCAGTAGCGAGGACGGGACAGAATATGGCTACACCTTC. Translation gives CASSEDGTEYGYTF.

CDR3: CASSLQGGGYTF. The CDR3 DNA reads as TGTGCCAGCAGTTTGCAGGGGGGCGGCTACACCTTC. This chain links TRBV12-3 or TRBV12-4 with TRBJ1-2; 7 nucleotides align to TRBD1. The J segment lost 8 bases and the V segment lost 3 bases, leaving 3 bases of the junction unmatched. CDR3 length: 12 residues.

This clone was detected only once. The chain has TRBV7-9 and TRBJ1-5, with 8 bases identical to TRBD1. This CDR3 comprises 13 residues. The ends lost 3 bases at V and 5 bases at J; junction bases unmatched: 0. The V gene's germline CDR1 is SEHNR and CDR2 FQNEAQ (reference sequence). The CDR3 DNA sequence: TGTGCCAGCAGCTTGGGACAGGATCAGCCCCAGCATTTT. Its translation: CASSLGQDQPQHF.

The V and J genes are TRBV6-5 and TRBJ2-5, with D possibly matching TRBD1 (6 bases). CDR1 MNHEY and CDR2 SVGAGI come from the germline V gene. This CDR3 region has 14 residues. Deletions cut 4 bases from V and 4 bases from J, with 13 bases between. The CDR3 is CASSFRGVSETQYF. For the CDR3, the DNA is TGTGCCAGCAGTTTCAGGGGAGTTTCAGAGACCCAGTACTTC.

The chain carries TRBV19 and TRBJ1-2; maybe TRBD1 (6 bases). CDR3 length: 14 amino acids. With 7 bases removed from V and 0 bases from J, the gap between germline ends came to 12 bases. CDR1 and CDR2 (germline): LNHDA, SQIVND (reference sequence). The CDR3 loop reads CASTQGRANYGYTF. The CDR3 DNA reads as TGTGCCAGTACCCAGGGGAGAGCTAACTATGGCTACACCTTC. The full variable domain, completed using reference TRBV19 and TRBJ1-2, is DGGITQSPKYLFRKEGQNVTLSCEQNLNHDAMYWYRQDPGQGLRLIYYSQIVNDFQKGDIAEGYSVSREKKESFPLTVTSAQKNPTAFYLCASTQGRANYGYTFGSGTRLTVV.

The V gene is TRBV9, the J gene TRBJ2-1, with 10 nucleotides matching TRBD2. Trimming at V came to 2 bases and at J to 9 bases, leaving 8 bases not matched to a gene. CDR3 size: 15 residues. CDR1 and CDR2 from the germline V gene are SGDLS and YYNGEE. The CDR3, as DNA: TGTGCCAGCAGCGTGGAAAGCGGGAGGGCCCTTGAGCAGTTCTTC. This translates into CASSVESGRALEQFF.

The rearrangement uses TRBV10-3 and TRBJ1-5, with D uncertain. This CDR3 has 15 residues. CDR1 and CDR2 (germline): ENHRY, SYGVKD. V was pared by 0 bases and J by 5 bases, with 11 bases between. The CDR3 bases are TGTGCCATCAGTGAGTCGCCGAGAGTCGATCAGCCCCAGCATTTT. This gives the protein CAISESPRVDQPQHF.

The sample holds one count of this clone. The CDR3 spells CASKERQGYEKLFF. CDR3 nucleotide sequence: TGTGCCAGTAAGGAGCGACAGGGGTATGAAAAACTGTTTTTT. The chain uses TRBV19 and TRBJ1-4, with TRBD1 matching over 8 bases. Unmatched junction bases numbered 7, after V lost 7 bases and J lost 6 bases. The CDR3 has 14 residues. Germline CDR1 and CDR2: LNHDA and SQIVND (reference sequence).

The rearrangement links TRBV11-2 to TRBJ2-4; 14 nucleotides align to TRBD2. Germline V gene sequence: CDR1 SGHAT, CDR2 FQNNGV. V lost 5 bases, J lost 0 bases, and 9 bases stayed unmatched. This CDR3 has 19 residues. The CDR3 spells CASSPTGTSGGLAKNIQYF. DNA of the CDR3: TGTGCCAGCAGCCCCACCGGGACTAGCGGGGGACTAGCCAAAAACATTCAGTACTTC.

The CDR3 DNA follows: TGCGCCAGCAGCCAAGCAACTAGCGGGAAAAGGAATGAGCAGTTCTTC. This sequence encodes CASSQATSGKRNEQFF. The chain recombines TRBV4-3 with TRBJ2-1; 10 nucleotides agree with TRBD2. Germline loops: CDR1 LGHNA, CDR2 YSLEER. This CDR3 has 16 residues. V was pared by 1 base and J by 7 bases, with 7 bases of the junction left unmatched.

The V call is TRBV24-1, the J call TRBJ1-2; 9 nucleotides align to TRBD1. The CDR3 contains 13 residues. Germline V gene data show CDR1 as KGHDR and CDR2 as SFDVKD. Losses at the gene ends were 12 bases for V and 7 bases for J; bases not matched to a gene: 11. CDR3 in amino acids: CAAQQGAKSGYTF. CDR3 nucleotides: TGTGCCGCCCAACAGGGGGCTAAATCTGGCTACACCTTC.

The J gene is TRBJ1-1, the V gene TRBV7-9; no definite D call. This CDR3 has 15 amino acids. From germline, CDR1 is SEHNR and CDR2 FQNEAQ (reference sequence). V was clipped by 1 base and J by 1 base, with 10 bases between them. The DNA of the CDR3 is TGTGCCAGCAGCTTAGTTAACACCCCGAACACTGAAGCTTTCTTT. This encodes CASSLVNTPNTEAFF. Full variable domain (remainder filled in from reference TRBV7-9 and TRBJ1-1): DTGVSQNPRHKITKRGQNVTFRCDPISEHNRLYWYRQTLGQGPEFLTYFQNEAQLEKSRLLSDRFSAERPKGSFSTLEIQRTEQGDSAMYLCASSLVNTPNTEAFFGQGTRLTVV.

Here the CDR3 reads CASSYVSVSSGANVLTF. The CDR3 DNA sequence: TGTGCCAGCAGTTATGTGTCGGTGTCCTCTGGGGCCAACGTCCTGACTTTC. J is TRBJ2-6 and V is TRBV6-2 or TRBV6-3; D is unresolved. With 3 bases removed from V and 0 bases from J, the gap between germline ends came to 12 bases. Germline V gives CDR1 MNHEY, CDR2 SVGEGT. This CDR3 comprises 17 residues.

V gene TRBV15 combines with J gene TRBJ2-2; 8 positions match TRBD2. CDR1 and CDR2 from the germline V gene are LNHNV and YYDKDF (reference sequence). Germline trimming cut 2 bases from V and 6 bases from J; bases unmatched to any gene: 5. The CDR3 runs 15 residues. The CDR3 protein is CATSRLAGSAGELFF. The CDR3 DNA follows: TGTGCCACCAGCAGACTAGCGGGTTCTGCCGGGGAGCTGTTTTTT.